Below are 32 T cell receptor beta chains sequenced from a single sample in a study of cytomegalovirus exposure and HLA in healthy donors. It was with 60 Vbeta and 13 Jbeta primers that the PCR ran. Assay used: immunoSEQ multiplex PCR; TCRdb lists only in-frame clones, some missing. The sample carries about 210,000 clones, about 77% recorded once. Sequencing input: PBMCs. Source of these receptors: a boy younger than 18 in good health and CMV-seronegative.

The chain couples TRBV19 to TRBJ1-6, with D unresolved. The germline V gene has CDR1 LNHDA and CDR2 SQIVND (reference sequence). This CDR3 is built from 13 residues. The V end was cut by 7 bases, the J end by 2 bases, with 6 bases between. DNA of the CDR3: TGTGCCAGTACTGGGCCCTATAATTCACCCCTCCACTTT. Translation gives CASTGPYNSPLHF.

The CDR3 sequence is CATSVDRAGNTIYF. DNA for the CDR3: TGTGCCACCAGCGTAGACAGGGCGGGAAACACCATATATTTT. V usage is TRBV15 and J usage is TRBJ1-3; 7 positions agree with TRBD1. V was clipped by 5 bases and J by 4 bases; unmatched bases: 5. The CDR3 extends over 14 amino acids. CDR1 and CDR2 from the germline V gene are LNHNV and YYDKDF (reference sequence).

This chain connects TRBV29-1 to TRBJ2-7; D perhaps matches TRBD2 (6 bases). This CDR3 spans 11 amino acids. Trimming removed 6 bases from V and 3 bases from J, with 9 bases in between. Germline assignment: CDR1 SQVTM and CDR2 ANQGSEA. The chain's CDR3 is CSVAGYYEQYF. As DNA, the CDR3 is TGCAGCGTGGCGGGGTACTACGAGCAGTACTTC.

The rearrangement links TRBV6-5 to TRBJ1-5, with D unresolved. This CDR3 comprises 16 residues. CDR1 and CDR2 from the germline V gene are MNHEY and SVGAGI. The ends were cut back, 4 bases at V and 2 bases at J, with 15 bases in the middle. CDR3 DNA sequence: TGTGCCAGCAGTTCCCGACCGGGAGGAGGCAATCAGCCCCAGCATTTT. It translates to CASSSRPGGGNQPQHF.

To note about this clone: A read error may produce the germline difference seen at one junction end. The J gene is TRBJ2-1, the V gene TRBV27, with TRBD1 identical over 8 bases. The CDR3 has 14 amino acids. The germline V gene encodes CDR1 MNHEY and CDR2 SMNVEV (reference sequence). The CDR3 DNA follows: TGTGCCAGCAGTATATCTCGACAGGGGAATGAGCAGTTCTTC. Amino acids: CASSISRQGNEQFF.

J is TRBJ2-1 and V is TRBV4-2, with D possibly matching TRBD2 (6 bases). The V end was cut by 3 bases, the J end by 2 bases, with 14 bases between. CDR1 is LGHNA, CDR2 YNFKEQ, per germline. This CDR3 comprises 16 residues. The CDR3 sequence: CASSQFRDSTYNEQFF. CDR3 DNA sequence: TGTGCCAGCAGCCAGTTCCGGGACTCAACCTACAATGAGCAGTTCTTC.

The CDR3 is CASSLGGRFNEQFF. CDR3 bases: TGTGCCAGCAGTTTAGGGGGCCGCTTCAATGAGCAGTTCTTC. The chain recombines TRBV28 with TRBJ2-1, with D possibly being TRBD1 (6 bases). This CDR3 is 14 amino acids long. V lost 2 bases to trimming and J lost 6 bases, with 11 bases between them. The germline V gene encodes CDR1 MDHEN and CDR2 SYDVKM.

This chain uses TRBV5-5 with TRBJ2-7; D ambiguous. The length of the CDR3 is 12 residues. The germline V gene encodes CDR1 SGHKS and CDR2 YYEKEE (reference sequence). Trimming removed 0 bases from V and 3 bases from J, with 4 bases in between. CDR3 loop: CASSLEHYEQYF. The CDR3 nucleotides read TGTGCCAGCAGCTTGGAACACTACGAGCAGTACTTC.

This clone was seen a single time. J is TRBJ1-1 and V is TRBV15; possibly TRBD1 for D (6 bases). Germline CDR1 reads LNHNV; CDR2 reads YYDKDF (reference sequence). Trimming took off 8 bases at V and 4 bases at J, with 17 bases between the two ends. There are 14 residues in the CDR3. CDR3 protein: CATGIRGLATEAFF. The CDR3 DNA reads TGTGCCACCGGGATCAGGGGCTTAGCCACTGAAGCTTTCTTT.

The chain is built from TRBV19 and TRBJ2-7, with 9 nucleotides matching TRBD1. This CDR3 has 15 amino acids. In germline, CDR1 is LNHDA, CDR2 SQIVND (reference sequence). Trimming removed 3 bases from V and 2 bases from J; junction bases left unmatched: 5. The CDR3: CASSMPGQGTYEQYF. CDR3 in DNA: TGTGCCAGTAGTATGCCAGGACAGGGGACCTACGAGCAGTACTTC.

The chain joins TRBV4-1 to TRBJ2-1; TRBD2 agrees at 8 bases. The CDR3 spans 14 residues. Germline CDR1 MGHRA, CDR2 YSYEKL. V lost 4 bases and J lost 15; bases outside the gene matches: 14. The CDR3 region is CASSPLPSGRGLFF. The CDR3 coding sequence is TGCGCCAGCAGCCCTCTACCGAGCGGGAGAGGTCTGTTCTTC.

Worth noting for this clone: A junction boundary mismatches the germline segment, possibly from a read error. V is TRBV7-6 and J is TRBJ2-1, with 8 positions matching TRBD1. Germline V CDR1 and CDR2: SGHVS, FNYEAQ. The CDR3 spans 16 residues. CDR3 coding DNA: TGTGCCAGCAGTTCGGGGCAAGGGACAGGCTACGATGAGCAGTTCTTC. Its translation: CASSSGQGTGYDEQFF.

The chain links TRBV27 to TRBJ2-6; no firm D call. The germline CDR1 and CDR2 sequences are MNHEY and SMNVEV (reference sequence). CDR3 length: 20 amino acids. V was cut by 2 bases and J by 1 base, with 21 bases left in between. The CDR3 reads CASSLRHGSVSSSGANVLTF. The CDR3, as DNA: TGTGCCAGCAGTTTACGACATGGGTCGGTATCCAGTTCTGGGGCCAACGTCCTGACTTTC.

A few counts support this clone. This chain links TRBV5-1 with TRBJ1-1; possible D gene TRBD1, 5 bases. The CDR3 is 14 residues long. CDR1 is SGHRS and CDR2 is YFSETQ in the germline V gene. Trimming took off 5 bases at V and 3 bases at J, with 14 bases between the two ends. The CDR3 DNA is TGCGCCAGCAGTCCGACAGTTCCGGACACTGAAGCTTTCTTT. This codes for CASSPTVPDTEAFF.

The gene calls are TRBV18 and TRBJ2-5, with 7 positions matching TRBD2. The CDR3 length is 15 residues. Germline values: CDR1 KGHSH, CDR2 LQKENI. Losses at the gene ends were 1 base for V and 5 bases for J; bases not matched to a gene: 7. The CDR3 DNA sequence: TGTGCCAGCTCACCACGGGGAGCGGGATCTGAGACCCAGTACTTC. This gives the protein CASSPRGAGSETQYF.

This chain uses TRBV11-2 with TRBJ1-1; 8 nucleotides line up with TRBD1. Trimming took 1 base from V and 9 from J; bases not matched to a gene: 13. Per germline, CDR1 SGHAT and CDR2 FQNNGV. The CDR3 runs 16 residues. CDR3 region: CASSLVFRQGAFKAFF. CDR3 sequence (DNA): TGTGCCAGCAGCTTAGTATTCCGCCAGGGGGCTTTTAAAGCTTTCTTT.

The J gene is TRBJ1-2, the V gene TRBV6-1; the match to TRBD1 covers 9 bases. V was clipped by 5 bases and J by 6 bases; unmatched bases: 7. Germline CDR1 reads MNHNS; CDR2 reads SASEGT. This CDR3 is 14 amino acids long. The CDR3 protein is CASSTRTGVNGYTF. Here the CDR3 DNA reads TGTGCCAGCAGTACCCGGACAGGGGTAAATGGCTACACCTTC.

The rearrangement uses TRBV1 and TRBJ2-5; the tabulated D call, TRBD2, remains unverified against the DNA. TRBV1 counts as a pseudogene. CDR3 length: 13 amino acids. In nucleotides, the CDR3 is TGCACCAGCAGCCAAGATAAGACTAGAGAGCAGTACTTC. Its protein is CTSSQDKTREQYF.

The chain has TRBV7-6 and TRBJ2-7, with D perhaps matching TRBD2 (6 bases). The CDR3 has 14 residues. V shed 2 bases and J shed 7 bases, with 15 bases lying between them. Germline V gives CDR1 SGHVS, CDR2 FNYEAQ. The CDR3 sequence is CASSLLRDGGEQYF. The CDR3 bases are TGTGCCAGCAGCTTACTGCGGGATGGGGGAGAGCAGTACTTC.

V and J are TRBV7-3 and TRBJ1-2, with 7 bases aligning to TRBD1. Per the germline V gene, CDR1 is SGHTA and CDR2 is FQGTGA. The junction had 8 bases not matched to a gene; V was cut back by 4 bases and J by 6 bases. There are 14 residues in the CDR3. This CDR3 is CASSSTGNLDGYTF. CDR3 nucleotide sequence: TGTGCCAGCAGCTCGACAGGGAATCTTGATGGCTACACCTTC.

The V and J genes are TRBV19 and TRBJ2-5; TRBD2 matches 7 bases. CDR1 LNHDA and CDR2 SQIVND come from the germline V gene (reference sequence). The CDR3 length is 15 residues. V was pared by 3 bases and J by 7 bases, with 11 bases of the junction left unmatched. DNA for the CDR3: TGTGCCAGTAGTATCCCGCTAGCGGAGATGGGGACCCAGTACTTC. This sequence encodes CASSIPLAEMGTQYF.

A few counts support this clone. The V and J genes are TRBV4-1 and TRBJ1-5; 8 nucleotides align to TRBD1. CDR3 length: 16 residues. CDR1 is MGHRA and CDR2 is YSYEKL in the germline V gene. V dropped 6 bases and J dropped 4; count of bases not matched to a gene: 11. The CDR3 DNA reads as TGCGCCAGCAGTCCTTCGACCACAGGGGGGAATCAGCCCCAGCATTTT. Its translation: CASSPSTTGGNQPQHF.

The chain recombines TRBV19 with TRBJ1-1, with TRBD1 as a possible D gene (5 bases). This CDR3 contains 13 residues. V was cut by 0 bases and J by 7 bases, with 9 bases left in between. Germline loops: CDR1 LNHDA, CDR2 SQIVND (reference sequence). The CDR3 here is CASSIDPQGEAFF. The CDR3 region has the DNA TGTGCCAGTAGTATAGACCCTCAGGGTGAAGCTTTCTTT. The whole variable domain, filled in from reference TRBV19 and TRBJ1-1, reads DGGITQSPKYLFRKEGQNVTLSCEQNLNHDAMYWYRQDPGQGLRLIYYSQIVNDFQKGDIAEGYSVSREKKESFPLTVTSAQKNPTAFYLCASSIDPQGEAFFGQGTRLTVV.

V gene TRBV10-3 combines with J gene TRBJ1-1, with a possible D match to TRBD1 (6 bases). In germline, CDR1 is ENHRY, CDR2 SYGVKD. Trimming stripped 10 bases from V and 0 bases from J, with 24 bases between. The CDR3 has 17 residues. CDR3 region: CATKLSRDTIMNTEAFF. CDR3 DNA sequence: TGTGCCACCAAGTTAAGTCGGGACACCATCATGAACACTGAAGCTTTCTTT.

This clone was seen only once. The V and J genes are TRBV25-1 and TRBJ1-2; TRBD1 aligns across 8 bases. The CDR3 runs to 16 residues. From germline, CDR1 is MGHDK and CDR2 SYGVNS. With 3 bases clipped from V and 8 bases from J, the junction kept 14 bases outside the gene matches. The chain's CDR3 is CASSEAGGPTGGGYTF. In DNA, the CDR3 is TGTGCCAGCAGTGAGGCAGGGGGCCCGACTGGGGGGGGCTACACCTTC.

The gene calls are TRBV19 and TRBJ1-2, with 8 bases matching TRBD1. Looked up from germline, CDR1 is LNHDA and CDR2 is SQIVND (reference sequence). Trimming at V came to 6 bases and at J to 4 bases, leaving 7 bases not matched to a gene. The CDR3 spans 14 residues. This CDR3 is CASSPRGLGYGYTF. In nucleotides, the CDR3 is TGTGCCAGTAGCCCCAGGGGGCTGGGCTATGGCTACACCTTC.

This clone was observed a handful of times. The CDR3 spells CASSVLAGGPWAQYF. DNA of the CDR3: TGTGCCAGCAGCGTTTTAGCGGGGGGGCCTTGGGCCCAGTACTTC. J is TRBJ2-5 and V is TRBV9; 11 bases are shared with TRBD2. The V gene's germline CDR1 is SGDLS and CDR2 YYNGEE. V lost 2 bases, J lost 9 bases, and 9 bases stayed unmatched. The CDR3 runs to 15 residues.

This clone showed up just once. CDR3 sequence reads: CASSLEGARGYTF. For the CDR3, the DNA is TGTGCCAGCAGCTTAGAGGGGGCAAGAGGCTACACCTTC. J is TRBJ1-2 and V is TRBV7-9, with TRBD1 matching 7 bases. CDR1 and CDR2 from the germline V gene are SEHNR and FQNEAQ (reference sequence). CDR3 length equals 13 residues. The V segment lost 1 base and the J segment 8 bases; nucleotides outside the gene matches: 4.

The chain has TRBV4-2 and TRBJ2-2; D not certain. Trimming left V 2 bases short and J 2 bases short, with 15 bases between. Germline-derived CDR1 and CDR2 are LGHNA and YNFKEQ. CDR3 size: 17 residues. CDR3 sequence (DNA): TGTGCCAGCAGCCAATATCCAGGCACCCTAAACACCGGGGAGCTGTTTTTT. Its translation is CASSQYPGTLNTGELFF.

This clone was seen only once. V is TRBV27 and J is TRBJ2-7; 7 nucleotides match TRBD1. Losses at the gene ends were 3 bases for V and 4 bases for J; bases not matched to a gene: 12. The CDR3 has 16 amino acids. Germline V lookup: CDR1 MNHEY, CDR2 SMNVEV (reference sequence). The CDR3 loop is CASSLGRLQGEYEQYF. CDR3 DNA: TGTGCCAGCAGTTTGGGTCGACTTCAGGGGGAATACGAGCAGTACTTC.

V and J are TRBV11-3 and TRBJ2-7; TRBD2 matches at 9 bases. Germline trimming cut 2 bases from V and 2 bases from J; bases unmatched to any gene: 4. The germline V gene encodes CDR1 SGHNT and CDR2 YENEEA. The CDR3 sequence is 15 residues long. DNA for the CDR3: TGTGCCAGCAGCTTAAGTCTAGCGGGACCCTACGAGCAGTACTTC. It codes for CASSLSLAGPYEQYF. Variable domain in full (rest from reference TRBV11-3 and TRBJ2-7): EAGVVQSPRYKIIEKKQPVAFWCNPISGHNTLYWYLQNLGQGPELLIRYENEEAVDDSQLPKDRFSAERLKGVDSTLKIQPAELGDSAVYLCASSLSLAGPYEQYFGPGTRLTVT.

This clone came up once. The V gene is TRBV4-2, the J gene TRBJ2-1; 11 bases agree with TRBD2. The CDR3 extends over 17 amino acids. V lost 6 bases, J lost 5 bases, and 12 bases stayed unmatched. Germline CDR1 and CDR2: LGHNA and YNFKEQ. The CDR3 is CASSQYLGLAGDNEQFF. The CDR3, as DNA: TGTGCCAGCAGTCAATACCTAGGACTAGCGGGTGACAATGAGCAGTTCTTC.